This TCR beta chain derives from a study of regulatory T cells in long-lasting Graves disease. Both iRepertoire HTBI primers and Arm-PCR of CDR3 regions were used to build the TCR beta libraries. Each CDR3 protein is one row after TCRdb ran MiXCR on the multiplex PCR reads. The sample has under 450,000 distinct CDR3 sequences, roughly a quarter seen once. In this sample, this clonotype turned up a few times. Germline CDR1 and CDR2: SGHRS and YFSETQ. The CDR3 sequence is 16 residues long. J gave up 3 bases and V 2 bases, and 9 bases lay outside the gene matches. Sample time point: persistent/refractory GD, antithyroid drugs over 5 years with positive TRAb. Generation of the TCR library employed RNA extracted from PBMCs.

Sequences were derived from peripheral blood mononuclear cells (PBMCs), sampled when the disease was refractory, from a patient treated with antithyroid drugs. The receptor comes from a female donor with Graves disease. The chain recombines TRBV5-1 with TRBJ2-5, with 8 bases fitting TRBD2. CDR3 in amino acids: CASSLGSGMPKETQYF. The CDR3 coding sequence is TGCGCCAGCAGCTTAGGTAGCGGGATGCCGAAAGAGACCCAGTACTTC.